The sequence of this T cell receptor beta chain was determined in a study of T cells after yellow fever vaccination. This clonotype was counted a few times. What it binds is unknown. TCRdb analysed the 5' RACE reads with MiXCR anew, one entry per CDR3 protein. The sample shows about 340,000 distinct CDR3 sequences, approximately 4.2% of them seen only once. Overall study results and limits: Researchers noted that a small share of clonotypes showed up in both CD4 and CD8 compartments. Though it reached lower strength, the secondary response hit its peak faster, day 5 versus 15.

Sequences were derived from PBMCs, sampled 5 days after the yellow fever booster vaccination. This receptor was obtained from a man aged 18 to 29 who received the YFV17D yellow fever vaccine.

The CDR3 nucleotides read TGTGCCAGCAGCTCCCATTCTGAGCAGTTCTTC. This translates into CASSSHSEQFF. This chain joins TRBV5-4 and TRBJ2-1; no firm D call. Germline V CDR1 and CDR2: SGHNT, YYREEE (reference sequence). The CDR3 length is 11 residues. The V end was cut by 3 bases, the J end by 9 bases, with 7 bases between.